A selection of T cell receptor beta chains follows, all from one sample in a study of Tregs in tolerant kidney transplant recipients. Only in-frame clones appear in the TCRdb table, and some are missing; sequencing was by immunoSEQ multiplex PCR. Here the sample spans approximately 90,000 clones, approximately 93% being singletons. Sequences were derived from CD4+ T cells from blood (PBMCs), sampled 12 months after the transplant. The receptors derive from a human patient who received a combined kidney and bone marrow transplant. Some T cells may trace back to the graft donor. Each CDR3 is given with its conserved first and last residue. Each record gives: V gene, D gene, clone size, CDR3 length, J gene, CDR3 DNA, CDR3 protein. A D gene is named only where the DNA matches it firmly. A clone size is listed for some rows: how often the clone was seen (once, few, many), or a class if it is expanded.

V: TRBV7-2
D: -
size: once
length: 15
J: TRBJ2-2
DNA: TGTGCCAGCAGCTTCGGCGGAACTTACACCGGGGAGCTGTTTTTT
CDR3: CASSFGGTYTGELFF

V: TRBV6-5
D: TRBD1
size: -
length: 16
J: TRBJ2-7
DNA: TGTGCCAGCAGTTACTGGCGGACAGGGAGCTCCTACGAGCAGTACTTC
CDR3: CASSYWRTGSSYEQYF

V: TRBV10-3
D: -
size: -
length: 16
J: TRBJ2-5
DNA: TGTGCCATCAGTGATGTCCAGGGCCGCGGACAAGAGACCCAGTACTTC
CDR3: CAISDVQGRGQETQYF

V: TRBV4-3
D: -
size: -
length: 16
J: TRBJ2-6
DNA: TGCGCCAGCAGCCAAGATGGGGGGACGGGGGCCAACGTCCTGACTTTC
CDR3: CASSQDGGTGANVLTF

V: TRBV29-1
D: TRBD1
size: -
length: 13
J: TRBJ2-7
DNA: TGCAGCGTTGCCTCGACAGGGTCTAGCGAGCAGTACTTC
CDR3: CSVASTGSSEQYF

V: TRBV2
D: -
size: -
length: 16
J: TRBJ2-3
DNA: TGTGCCAGCAGTTCACAGGGCCCCAGTAGCACAGATACGCAGTATTTT
CDR3: CASSSQGPSSTDTQYF

V: TRBV7-2
D: -
size: once
length: 13
J: TRBJ2-5
DNA: TGTGCCAGCAGCCCAGGGACAATCAAGACCCAGTACTTC
CDR3: CASSPGTIKTQYF

V: TRBV11-2
D: TRBD2
size: -
length: 16
J: TRBJ2-3
DNA: TGTGCCAGCAGCTTACGGACGGGACTAAGCACAGATGCGCAGTATTTT
CDR3: CASSLRTGLSTDAQYF

V: TRBV2
D: -
size: -
length: 13
J: TRBJ1-5
DNA: TGTGCCAGCAGCGCCTCGGGCAATCAGCCCCAGCATTTT
CDR3: CASSASGNQPQHF

V: TRBV12-5
D: TRBD2
size: -
length: 20
J: TRBJ2-1
DNA: TGTGCTAGTGGTTTGGTACTAGCGGGCGTACGGTTCCTACAATCTAATGAGCAGTTCTTC
CDR3: CASGLVLAGVRFLQSNEQFF

V: TRBV9
D: -
size: -
length: 13
J: TRBJ1-2
DNA: TGTGCCAGCACCTTACACAGGTACTATGGCTACACCTTC
CDR3: CASTLHRYYGYTF

V: TRBV10-3
D: TRBD1
size: -
length: 15
J: TRBJ1-5
DNA: TGTGCCATCAGTTATACAGGGGGACGAAATCAGCCCCAGCATTTT
CDR3: CAISYTGGRNQPQHF

V: TRBV11-3
D: -
size: once
length: 15
J: TRBJ2-7
DNA: TGTGCCAGCAGCTTAGTAAGGGGGAGGGCCTACGAGCAGTACTTC
CDR3: CASSLVRGRAYEQYF

V: TRBV30
D: -
size: -
length: 15
J: TRBJ2-5
DNA: TGTGCCTGGAGTGTTACTGGAGGGCTCGGAGAGACCCAGTACTTC
CDR3: CAWSVTGGLGETQYF

V: TRBV4-2
D: -
size: -
length: 14
J: TRBJ1-4
DNA: TGTGCCAGCAAAGACGGAGGGGCAAATGAAAAACTGTTTTTT
CDR3: CASKDGGANEKLFF

V: TRBV7-7
D: TRBD2
size: once
length: 16
J: TRBJ2-3
DNA: TGTGCCAGCAGCTTGCTAGCGGGGGGGGGCGCAGATACGCAGTATTTT
CDR3: CASSLLAGGGADTQYF

V: TRBV27
D: TRBD1
size: -
length: 14
J: TRBJ1-2
DNA: TGTGCCAGCGGGGGACAGGGCTCTAACTATGGCTACACCTTC
CDR3: CASGGQGSNYGYTF

V: TRBV2
D: -
size: once
length: 14
J: TRBJ2-7
DNA: TGTGCCAGCAGTGAATGGGGGGAGGCCTACGAGCAGTACTTC
CDR3: CASSEWGEAYEQYF

V: TRBV7-9
D: -
size: -
length: 15
J: TRBJ1-4
DNA: TGTGCCAGCAGCTTAGGCGGACAAAGAGGAGAAAAACTGTTTTTT
CDR3: CASSLGGQRGEKLFF

V: TRBV4-3
D: -
size: -
length: 16
J: TRBJ2-2
DNA: TGCGCCAGCAGCCAAGGGTCGAACAGTCCCACCGGGGAGCTGTTTTTT
CDR3: CASSQGSNSPTGELFF

V: TRBV7-9
D: -
size: -
length: 15
J: TRBJ2-5
DNA: TGTGCCAGCAGCTTACGAGGGACTCTTCAAGAGACCCAGTACTTC
CDR3: CASSLRGTLQETQYF

V: TRBV7-2
D: TRBD2
size: -
length: 17
J: TRBJ2-1
DNA: TGTGCCAGCAGCACGACTAGCGGGGGGATCGTCTACAATGAGCAGTTCTTC
CDR3: CASSTTSGGIVYNEQFF

V: TRBV5-1
D: TRBD2
size: -
length: 15
J: TRBJ2-1
DNA: TGCGCCAGCAGCTTCTCACTAGCGGGAATCAATGAGCAGTTCTTC
CDR3: CASSFSLAGINEQFF

V: TRBV9
D: TRBD2
size: -
length: 16
J: TRBJ2-1
DNA: TGTGCCAGCAGCGTAAGGGGAAGCGGGGGTCAGATCAGGCAGTTCTTC
CDR3: CASSVRGSGGQIRQFF

V: TRBV6-5
D: -
size: once
length: 13
J: TRBJ2-2
DNA: TGTGCCAGCAGGAGTAGCGGCACCGGGGAGCTGTTTTTT
CDR3: CASRSSGTGELFF